This T cell receptor (beta chain) was obtained from a study of shared T cell receptors in the human thymus. The CDR3 spans 17 residues. Method: immunoSEQ multiplex PCR; TCRdb's copy keeps in-frame clones and lacks some. Among 720,000 or so clones listed, roughly 88% were seen once. The same data also went into a second study, on human thymus T cells. This second report adds: Infants, healthy and Finnish, who were having corrective surgery for congenital heart defects served as donors. The source of the thymus tissue was resections taken during corrective heart surgery. Thymic TCR repertoires of unrelated people reportedly overlapped highly.

J is TRBJ1-5 and V is TRBV7-5; the D segment call TRBD1 is taken from the table without a DNA check. TRBV7-5 is flagged as a pseudogene. The specimen was thymocytes. The clonotype originates from a girl under three years old with a congenital heart defect. In nucleotides, the CDR3 is TGTGCCAGACCCCACAGACAGGGGGTCGCGCGAAATCAGCCCCAGCATTTT. Its translation is CARPHRQGVARNQPQHF.